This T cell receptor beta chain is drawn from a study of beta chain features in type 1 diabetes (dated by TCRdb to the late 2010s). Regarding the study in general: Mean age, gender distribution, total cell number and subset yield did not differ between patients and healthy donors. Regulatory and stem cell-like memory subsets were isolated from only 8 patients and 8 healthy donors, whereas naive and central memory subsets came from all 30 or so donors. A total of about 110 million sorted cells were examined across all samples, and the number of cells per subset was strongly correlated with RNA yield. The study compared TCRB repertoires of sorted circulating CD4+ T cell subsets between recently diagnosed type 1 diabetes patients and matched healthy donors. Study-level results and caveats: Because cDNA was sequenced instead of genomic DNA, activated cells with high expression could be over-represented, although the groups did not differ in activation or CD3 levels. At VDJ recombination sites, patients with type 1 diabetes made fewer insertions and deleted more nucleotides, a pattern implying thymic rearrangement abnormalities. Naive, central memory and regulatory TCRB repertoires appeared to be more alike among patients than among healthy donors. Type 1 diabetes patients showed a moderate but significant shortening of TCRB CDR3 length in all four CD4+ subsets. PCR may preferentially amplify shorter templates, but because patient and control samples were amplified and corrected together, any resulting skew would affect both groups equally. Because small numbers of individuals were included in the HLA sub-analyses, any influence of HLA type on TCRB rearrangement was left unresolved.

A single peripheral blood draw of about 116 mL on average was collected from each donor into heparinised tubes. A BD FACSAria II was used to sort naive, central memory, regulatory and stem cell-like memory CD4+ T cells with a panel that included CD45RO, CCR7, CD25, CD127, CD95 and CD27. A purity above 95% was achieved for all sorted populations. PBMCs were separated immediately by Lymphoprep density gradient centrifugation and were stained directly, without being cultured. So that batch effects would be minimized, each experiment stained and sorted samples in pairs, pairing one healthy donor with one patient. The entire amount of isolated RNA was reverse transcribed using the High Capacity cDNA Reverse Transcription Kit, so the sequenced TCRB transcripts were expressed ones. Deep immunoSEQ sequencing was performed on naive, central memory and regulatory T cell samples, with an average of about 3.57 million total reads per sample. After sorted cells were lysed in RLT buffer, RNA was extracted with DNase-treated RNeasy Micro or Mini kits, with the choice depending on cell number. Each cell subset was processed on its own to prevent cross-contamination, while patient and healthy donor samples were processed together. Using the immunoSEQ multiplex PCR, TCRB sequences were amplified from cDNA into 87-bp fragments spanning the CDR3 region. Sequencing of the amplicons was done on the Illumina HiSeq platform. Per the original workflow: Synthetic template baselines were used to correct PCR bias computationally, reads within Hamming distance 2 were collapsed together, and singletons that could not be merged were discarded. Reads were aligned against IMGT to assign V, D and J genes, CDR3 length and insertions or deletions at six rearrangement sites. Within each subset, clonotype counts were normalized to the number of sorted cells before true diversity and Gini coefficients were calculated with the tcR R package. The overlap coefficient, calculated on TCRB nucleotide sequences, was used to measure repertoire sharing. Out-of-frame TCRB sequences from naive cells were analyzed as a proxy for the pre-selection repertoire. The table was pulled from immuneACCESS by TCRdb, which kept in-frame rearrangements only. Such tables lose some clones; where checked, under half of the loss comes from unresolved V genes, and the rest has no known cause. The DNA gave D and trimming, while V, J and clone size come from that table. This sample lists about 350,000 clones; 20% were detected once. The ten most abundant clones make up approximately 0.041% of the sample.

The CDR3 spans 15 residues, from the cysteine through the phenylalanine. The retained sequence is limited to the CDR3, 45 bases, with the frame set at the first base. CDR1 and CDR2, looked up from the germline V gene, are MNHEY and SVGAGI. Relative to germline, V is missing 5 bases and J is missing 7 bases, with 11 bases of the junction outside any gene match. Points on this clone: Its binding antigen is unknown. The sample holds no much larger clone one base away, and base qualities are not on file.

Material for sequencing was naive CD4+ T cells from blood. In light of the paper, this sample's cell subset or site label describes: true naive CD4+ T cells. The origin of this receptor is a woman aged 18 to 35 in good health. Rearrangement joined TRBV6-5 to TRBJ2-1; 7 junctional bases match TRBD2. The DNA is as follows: TGTGCCAGCAGTGGCAGCGCTAGCGGAGTAAATGAGCAGTTCTTC. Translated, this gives CASSGSASGVNEQFF.